The clone carrying this T cell receptor (beta chain) was counted at least ten times. The antigen is unknown. These data originate in a study of early T cells in non-severe SARS-CoV-2 infection. Overall study results and limits: VDJdb matching favored anti-spike CD8 responses, missing private and CD4 specificities.

MiXCR, applied by TCRdb to the 5' RACE reads, yields one record per CDR3 protein. The sample lists tens of thousands of distinct CDR3 sequences, roughly 10% seen once, with roughly 4.8% in the top ten. The CDR3 totals 15 residues. The J segment lost 6 bases and the V segment lost 5 bases, leaving 12 bases of the junction unmatched. CDR1 DFQATT and CDR2 SNEGSKA come from the germline V gene (reference sequence). The receptor's source is an adult who was a healthcare worker with PCR-confirmed SARS-CoV-2 infection or an uninfected control (not recorded which). This rearrangement joins TRBV20-1 to TRBJ1-3; 8 positions agree with TRBD1. The material was whole blood, obtained at baseline. The CDR3 is CSARPQGATENTIYF. The DNA for the CDR3 is TGCAGTGCTCGTCCCCAGGGGGCGACTGAAAACACCATATATTTT.